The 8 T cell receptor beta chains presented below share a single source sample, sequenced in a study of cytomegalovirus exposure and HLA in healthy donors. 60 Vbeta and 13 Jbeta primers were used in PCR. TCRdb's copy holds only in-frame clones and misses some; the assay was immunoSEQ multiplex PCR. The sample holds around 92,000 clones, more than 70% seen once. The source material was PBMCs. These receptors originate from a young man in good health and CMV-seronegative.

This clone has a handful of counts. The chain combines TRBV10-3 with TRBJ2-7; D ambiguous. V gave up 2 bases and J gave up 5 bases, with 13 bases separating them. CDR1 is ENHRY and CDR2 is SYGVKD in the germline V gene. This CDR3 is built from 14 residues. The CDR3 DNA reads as TGTGCCATCAGTGAGCGTCGAAGCGCTAACGAGCAGTACTTC. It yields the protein CAISERRSANEQYF.

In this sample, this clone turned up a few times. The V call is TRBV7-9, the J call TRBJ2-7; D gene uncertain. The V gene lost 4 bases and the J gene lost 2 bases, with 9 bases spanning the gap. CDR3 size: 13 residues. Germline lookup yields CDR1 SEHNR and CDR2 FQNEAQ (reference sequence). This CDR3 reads CASSSRVTYEQYF. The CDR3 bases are TGTGCCAGCAGCTCTCGGGTTACCTACGAGCAGTACTTC.

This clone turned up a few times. The CDR3 loop reads CASSLGGGITSTDTQYF. For the CDR3, the DNA is TGTGCCAGCAGCTTAGGTGGGGGGATAACTAGCACAGATACGCAGTATTTT. The chain recombines TRBV7-3 with TRBJ2-3; D is perhaps TRBD2 (6 bases). The CDR3 has 17 residues. Germline V gives CDR1 SGHTA, CDR2 FQGTGA. Trimming left V 2 bases short and J 0 bases short, with 15 bases between.

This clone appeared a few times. The CDR3 loop is CASSLGDGTGGHPSGYTF. CDR3 nucleotide sequence: TGTGCCAGCAGCTTAGGGGACGGGACAGGGGGACATCCTTCAGGCTACACCTTC. The chain couples TRBV7-9 to TRBJ1-2; TRBD1 matches at 11 bases. V was clipped by 1 base and J by 8 bases; unmatched bases: 15. Germline V gene sequence: CDR1 SEHNR, CDR2 FQNEAQ (reference sequence). CDR3 length: 18 residues.

CDR3 bases: TGTGCCAGCAGCGTAGCTTGGGACAACAATTCACCCCTCCACTTT. Protein: CASSVAWDNNSPLHF. This chain connects TRBV9 to TRBJ1-6; D possibly corresponds to TRBD1 (6 bases). From germline, CDR1 is SGDLS and CDR2 YYNGEE. The CDR3 length is 15 residues. With 0 bases removed from V and 7 bases from J, the gap between germline ends came to 11 bases.

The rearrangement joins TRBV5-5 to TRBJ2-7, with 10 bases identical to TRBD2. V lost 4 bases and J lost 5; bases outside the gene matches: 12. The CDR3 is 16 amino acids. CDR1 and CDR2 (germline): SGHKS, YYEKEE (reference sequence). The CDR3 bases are TGTGCCAGCAGCCAATCCAGCGGGGGGGAAGGCCACGAGCAGTACTTC. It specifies CASSQSSGGEGHEQYF.

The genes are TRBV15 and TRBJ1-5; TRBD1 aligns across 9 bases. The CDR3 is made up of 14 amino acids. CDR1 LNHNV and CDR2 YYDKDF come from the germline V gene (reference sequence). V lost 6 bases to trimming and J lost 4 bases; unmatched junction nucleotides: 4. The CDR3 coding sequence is TGTGCCACCAGTCAGGACAGGGGAAATCAGCCCCAGCATTTT. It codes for CATSQDRGNQPQHF. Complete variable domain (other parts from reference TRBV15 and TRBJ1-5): DAMVIQNPRYQVTQFGKPVTLSCSQTLNHNVMYWYQQKSSQAPKLLFHYYDKDFNNEADTPDNFQSRRPNTSFCFLDIRSPGLGDTAMYLCATSQDRGNQPQHFGDGTRLSIL.

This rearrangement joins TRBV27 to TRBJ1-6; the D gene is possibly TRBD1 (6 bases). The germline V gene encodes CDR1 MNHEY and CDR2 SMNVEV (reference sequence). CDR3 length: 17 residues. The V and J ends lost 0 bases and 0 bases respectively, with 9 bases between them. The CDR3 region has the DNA TGTGCCAGCAGTTTATCTCAGGGGAGCTCCTATAATTCACCCCTCCACTTT. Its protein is CASSLSQGSSYNSPLHF.